Listed here are 21 T cell receptor beta chains from one sample, sequenced in a study of early T cells in non-severe SARS-CoV-2 infection. TCRdb re-analysed the 5' RACE reads in MiXCR, keeping a single row per CDR3 protein. Of 59,000 or so distinct CDR3 sequences listed, around 12% are singletons. The material sequenced was whole blood, taken at baseline. Receptors originate from an adult who was a healthcare worker with PCR-confirmed SARS-CoV-2 infection or an uninfected control (not recorded which).

This clonotype is categorized as medium-sized. The V call is TRBV6-4, the J call TRBJ2-1; 11 bases line up with TRBD2. Germline V gene sequence: CDR1 MRHNA, CDR2 SNTAGT. The trim removed 7 bases at V and 8 bases at J, leaving 13 bases unmatched. This CDR3 is 16 amino acids long. CDR3 loop: CASTAGSSGGSDEQFF. For the CDR3, the DNA is TGTGCCAGCACCGCGGGATCTAGCGGGGGGTCCGATGAGCAGTTCTTC.

This clonotype was observed a handful of times. The chain employs TRBV5-1 and TRBJ1-1, with D unclear. Germline CDR1 and CDR2: SGHRS and YFSETQ. V lost 6 bases, J lost 0 bases, and 9 bases lay in between. The CDR3 is 13 residues long. The CDR3 loop is CASTLTLNTEAFF. In DNA, the CDR3 is TGCGCCAGCACTCTAACTCTGAACACTGAAGCTTTCTTT.

This clonotype was seen a handful of times. This chain uses TRBV6-2 or TRBV6-3 with TRBJ1-2; the D is unclear. The CDR3 spans 14 residues. V lost 6 bases and J 8 bases, leaving 19 bases between the germline ends. CDR1 MNHEY and CDR2 SVGEGT come from the germline V gene. CDR3 DNA sequence: TGTGCCAGCAGACCCCCGGGGTCTGGCAGAGGCTACACCTTC. It specifies CASRPPGSGRGYTF.

V usage is TRBV27 and J usage is TRBJ1-5; D might be TRBD1 (5 bases). Germline loops: CDR1 MNHEY, CDR2 SMNVEV (reference sequence). The CDR3 is 14 residues long. The V gene lost 2 bases and the J gene lost 1 base, with 6 bases spanning the gap. The DNA for the CDR3 is TGTGCCAGCAGTTTACGGGGCAGCAATCAGCCCCAGCATTTT. It encodes CASSLRGSNQPQHF.

This clonotype was detected only a few times. The chain links TRBV2 to TRBJ2-7, with D perhaps matching TRBD2 (6 bases). The germline V gene has CDR1 SNHLY and CDR2 FYNNEI. The V and J ends lost 4 bases and 0 bases respectively, with 19 bases between them. This CDR3 region has 17 residues. The CDR3 reads CASSGDPGRRDSYEQYF. The CDR3 DNA sequence: TGTGCCAGCAGTGGGGACCCAGGGAGGAGGGACTCCTACGAGCAGTACTTC.

This clonotype occurred a few times. The CDR3 region has the DNA TGTGCCAGCAGAGGGAGAACGAACAGGGGGGAGACTGAAGCTTTCTTT. Its protein product is CASRGRTNRGETEAFF. The chain couples TRBV9 to TRBJ1-1; TRBD1 matches at 8 bases. CDR1 SGDLS and CDR2 YYNGEE come from the germline V gene. The ends lost 5 bases at V and 5 bases at J; junction bases unmatched: 14. CDR3 length: 16 amino acids.

V gene TRBV12-3 or TRBV12-4 combines with J gene TRBJ1-1, with D possibly being TRBD1 (5 bases). The V gene lost 6 bases and the J gene lost 3 bases, with 14 bases spanning the gap. CDR3 length equals 14 residues. CDR3 in amino acids: CASSSVLGDTEAFF. The CDR3 region has the DNA TGTGCCAGCAGCTCAGTCTTGGGGGACACTGAAGCTTTCTTT.

This clonotype was seen at least ten times. The V and J genes are TRBV7-2 and TRBJ2-3; TRBD1 matches at 7 bases. The CDR3 runs to 15 residues. Germline assignment: CDR1 SGHTA and CDR2 FQGNSA. Trimming removed 2 bases from V and 6 bases from J; junction bases left unmatched: 8. The CDR3 here is CASSLIGTVRDTQYF. The CDR3, as DNA: TGTGCCAGCAGCTTAATCGGGACAGTTCGGGATACGCAGTATTTT.

The chain is built from TRBV3-1 and TRBJ2-2, with TRBD2 matching over 7 bases. V dropped 0 bases and J dropped 2; count of bases not matched to a gene: 12. The germline V gene encodes CDR1 LGHDT and CDR2 YNNKEL (reference sequence). The CDR3 is made up of 19 amino acids. In DNA, the CDR3 is TGTGCCAGCAGCCAAGATTTAGGCCGCGGGGGAATAAACACCGGGGAGCTGTTTTTT. Its translation is CASSQDLGRGGINTGELFF.

This clonotype was recorded at least ten times. V is TRBV7-2 and J is TRBJ2-7; D might be TRBD1 (6 bases). V was shortened by 6 bases and J by 5 bases, with 17 bases between the two germline ends. The CDR3 covers 14 residues. The germline CDR1 and CDR2 sequences are SGHTA and FQGNSA. Here the CDR3 DNA reads TGTGCCAGCAGTCGCGGCAGGGGTTACCACGAGCAGTACTTC. Protein product: CASSRGRGYHEQYF.

The gene calls are TRBV20-1 and TRBJ1-2, with 8 bases lining up with TRBD1. The length of the CDR3 is 15 residues. After removal of 3 bases from V and 2 bases from J, the junction contained 8 bases not matched to a gene. The germline CDR1 and CDR2 sequences are DFQATT and SNEGSKA (reference sequence). The CDR3 DNA is TGCAGTGCTAGCTCGCCCCGGACAGGGAACTATGGCTACACCTTC. This encodes CSASSPRTGNYGYTF.

In its sample, this clonotype ranks as medium-sized. The chain carries TRBV10-2 and TRBJ2-2; D remains ambiguous. In germline, CDR1 is WSHSY, CDR2 SAAADI. The CDR3 consists of 16 residues. The V end was cut by 5 bases, the J end by 0 bases, with 13 bases between. The CDR3 loop reads CASSKLAPANTGELFF. The CDR3 DNA reads as TGCGCCAGCAGTAAGCTGGCACCAGCGAACACCGGGGAGCTGTTTTTT.

This clonotype was picked up a small number of times. The chain joins TRBV2 to TRBJ1-2, with D uncertain. Trimming stripped 6 bases from V and 2 bases from J, with 7 bases between. CDR1 SNHLY and CDR2 FYNNEI come from the germline V gene. The length of the CDR3 is 12 residues. CDR3: CASRAMNYGYTF. The CDR3 DNA is TGTGCCAGCAGGGCAATGAACTATGGCTACACCTTC.

This clonotype was counted ten times or more. The gene calls are TRBV7-8 and TRBJ1-2; TRBD1 aligns across 9 bases. After removal of 1 base from V and 8 bases from J, the junction contained 5 bases not matched to a gene. The V gene's germline CDR1 is SGHVS and CDR2 FQNEAQ. The CDR3 is made up of 14 amino acids. CDR3 DNA: TGTGCCAGCAGCTTAGAACAGGGGGCTAGAGGCTACACCTTC. It translates to CASSLEQGARGYTF.

A few counts support this clonotype. The rearrangement links TRBV2 to TRBJ1-3, with D unresolved. Trimming removed 0 bases from V and 1 base from J, with 7 bases in between. The CDR3 sequence is 15 residues long. Looked up from germline, CDR1 is SNHLY and CDR2 is FYNNEI. CDR3: CASSEAGKSGNTIYF. In nucleotides, the CDR3 is TGTGCCAGCAGTGAAGCGGGTAAATCTGGAAACACCATATATTTT. The variable domain in full, with the rest retrieved from reference TRBV2 and TRBJ1-3, is EPEVTQTPSHQVTQMGQEVILRCVPISNHLYFYWYRQILGQKVEFLVSFYNNEISEKSEIFDDQFSVERPDGSNFTLKIRSTKLEDSAMYFCASSEAGKSGNTIYFGEGSWLTVV.

This clonotype has just a few counts. This chain connects TRBV29-1 to TRBJ2-3; D not resolved. Trimming shortened V by 3 bases and J by 4 bases, and 8 bases separated the two germline ends. CDR3 size: 12 residues. Germline CDR1 reads SQVTM; CDR2 reads ANQGSEA. CDR3: CSVEWVADTQYF. CDR3 DNA: TGCAGCGTTGAGTGGGTCGCAGATACGCAGTATTTT.

The chain is built from TRBV18 and TRBJ1-3, with a weak D call TRBD1 (6 bases). Germline CDR1 KGHSH, CDR2 LQKENI. This CDR3 region has 15 residues. Trimming left V 9 bases short and J 0 bases short, with 15 bases between. The chain's CDR3 is CASQSNRDSGNTIYF. The CDR3 DNA is TGTGCCAGTCAATCGAACAGGGACTCTGGAAACACCATATATTTT. The full variable domain, with the rest looked up from reference TRBV18 and TRBJ1-3, is NAGVMQNPRHLVRRRGQEARLRCSPMKGHSHVYWYRQLPEEGLKFMVYLQKENIIDESGMPKERFSAEFPKEGPSILRIQQVVRGDSAAYFCASQSNRDSGNTIYFGEGSWLTVV.

This clonotype has more than one count but fewer than ten. The rearrangement joins TRBV12-3 or TRBV12-4 to TRBJ1-1; 12 bases are a match to TRBD1. The CDR3 is made up of 14 amino acids. Unmatched junction bases numbered 6, after V lost 5 bases and J lost 8 bases. The CDR3 here is CASSPTGTGGEAFF. CDR3 in DNA: TGTGCCAGCAGTCCGACGGGGACAGGGGGCGAAGCTTTCTTT.

The V gene is TRBV6-5, the J gene TRBJ1-2; 12 bases line up with TRBD1. The CDR3 consists of 14 residues. Germline lookup yields CDR1 MNHEY and CDR2 SVGAGI. Trimming took 6 bases from V and 6 from J; bases not matched to a gene: 5. The CDR3 sequence is CASRRGTGGHGYTF. In DNA form, the CDR3 reads TGTGCCAGCAGACGCGGGACAGGGGGCCATGGCTACACCTTC.

A remark on this clonotype: This may come from a read error, since a much larger clone is one base off. The chain is built from TRBV7-2 and TRBJ1-6; D perhaps matches TRBD1 (5 bases). The CDR3 length is 15 residues. Germline V gene lookup returns CDR1 SGHTA and CDR2 FQGNSA. The CDR3, as DNA: TGTGCCAGCAGCTTAAGAACAGGTTATACTTCACCCCTCCACTTT. Amino acids: CASSLRTGYTSPLHF. Filled out from reference TRBV7-2 and TRBJ1-6, the complete variable domain reads GAGVSQSPSNKVTEKGKDVELRCDPISGHTALYWYRQSLGQGLEFLIYFQGNSAPDKSGLPSDRFSAERTGGSVSTLTIQRTQQEDSAVYLCASSLRTGYTSPLHFGNGTRLTVT.

The CDR3 region has the DNA TGTGCCAGCAGCTTGGGGCCGGGGCAAGAGACCCAGTACTTC. It is translated as CASSLGPGQETQYF. The rearrangement joins TRBV5-6 to TRBJ2-5, with D tentatively TRBD2 (5 bases). Germline CDR1 is SGHDT and CDR2 is YYEEEE. This CDR3 is 14 amino acids long. The germline V and J ends were trimmed by 0 bases and 2 bases, with 8 bases remaining between them. The complete variable domain, with remaining parts taken from reference TRBV5-6 and TRBJ2-5, reads DAGVTQSPTHLIKTRGQQVTLRCSPKSGHDTVSWYQQALGQGPQFIFQYYEEEERQRGNFPDRFSGHQFPNYSSELNVNALLLGDSALYLCASSLGPGQETQYFGPGTRLLVL.